A single TCR beta chain is shown here with its context. The target antigen is unknown. This sample was taken from a study of cytomegalovirus exposure and HLA in healthy donors. The study ran its PCR with 60 Vbeta and 13 Jbeta primers. Measured with immunoSEQ multiplex PCR; TCRdb has only the in-frame clones, and not every one. The table lists over 50,000 clones, just under 85% of them singletons. Overall study results and limits: Reportedly, cytomegalovirus status was diagnosed with high sensitivity and specificity. The investigators catalogued about 170 TCR beta chains as cytomegalovirus-associated. The CMV antigen specificity of a few CMV-associated chains was confirmed through in vitro analysis. Later on, an analysis showed TCR association rates differing by HLA locus, with DRB1 the most and HLA-C the fewest.

Trimming shortened V by 5 bases and J by 7 bases, and 20 bases separated the two germline ends. This CDR3 is built from 15 residues. Looked up from germline, CDR1 is MNHEY and CDR2 is SVGAGI. The sample consisted of PBMCs. The J gene is TRBJ1-2, the V gene TRBV6-5, with D possibly TRBD1 on 6 matching bases. The receptor was derived from a man between 40 and 49 years old in good health and CMV-seronegative. The CDR3 sequence: CASSPDRHESSGYTF. Here the CDR3 DNA reads TGTGCCAGCAGTCCAGACAGGCATGAGTCCAGTGGCTACACCTTC.